Each of the 32 T cell receptor beta chains below was sequenced from the same sample in a study of OX40 agonist ivuxolimab in advanced cancers. Produced via immunoSEQ multiplex PCR; TCRdb's table is partial and in-frame only. The table records tens of thousands of clones, under 95% of them present only once. This specimen was CD4+ or CD8+ T cells sorted from blood, taken in a trial of the OX40 agonist ivuxolimab. Receptors were obtained from an adult with an advanced solid tumor such as melanoma, head and neck, liver or kidney cancer.

The chain recombines TRBV4-1 with TRBJ2-3; D remains ambiguous. Germline CDR1 MGHRA, CDR2 YSYEKL. The V and J ends lost 1 base and 5 bases respectively, with 10 bases between them. The CDR3 length is 14 residues. The CDR3 bases are TGCGCCAGCAGCCAAGGGCCACTCGGAGATACGCAGTATTTT. Translating it yields CASSQGPLGDTQYF.

The chain employs TRBV5-8 and TRBJ2-1; 12 bases map to TRBD2. The junction had 7 bases not matched to a gene; V was cut back by 4 bases and J by 8 bases. The CDR3 has 15 residues. The germline V gene has CDR1 SGHTS and CDR2 YDEGEE. Here the CDR3 reads CASSPTSGRLYEQFF. For the CDR3, the DNA is TGTGCCAGCAGCCCGACTAGCGGGAGACTCTATGAGCAGTTCTTC. Full variable domain (remainder filled in from reference TRBV5-8 and TRBJ2-1): EAGVTQSPTHLIKTRGQQATLRCSPISGHTSVYWYQQALGLGLQFLLWYDEGEERNRGNFPPRFSGRQFPNYSSELNVNALELEDSALYLCASSPTSGRLYEQFFGPGTRLTVL.

The chain joins TRBV6-5 to TRBJ2-5; no clear D. Germline V gene sequence: CDR1 MNHEY, CDR2 SVGAGI. This CDR3 region has 12 residues. Between the trimmed V and J ends, which lost 4 bases and 4 bases, there was a span of 7 bases. DNA of the CDR3: TGTGCCAGCAGTTCTAATGGAGAGACCCAGTACTTC. Its translation: CASSSNGETQYF.

CDR3 in DNA: TGTGCCAGTAGGAGTTTCGGGACGGAATCCTACGAGCAGTACTTC. Amino acid sequence: CASRSFGTESYEQYF. The rearrangement uses TRBV19 and TRBJ2-7; D possibly uses TRBD1 or TRBD2 (5 bases each). V gave up 6 bases and J gave up 1 base, with 16 bases separating them. This CDR3 has 15 amino acids. The germline CDR1 and CDR2 sequences are LNHDA and SQIVND (reference sequence).

The rearrangement links TRBV7-6 to TRBJ1-2; D is ambiguous. Germline V gene lookup returns CDR1 SGHVS and CDR2 FNYEAQ. This CDR3 has 14 residues. The germline V and J ends were trimmed by 1 base and 3 bases, with 9 bases remaining between them. CDR3 bases: TGTGCCAGCAGCTTAGGCCCGGAGGACTATGGCTACACCTTC. Translated, it gives CASSLGPEDYGYTF.

The J gene is TRBJ2-5, the V gene TRBV10-1, with D perhaps assigned TRBD1 or TRBD2 (6 bases each). Germline V CDR1 and CDR2: WNHNN, SYGVQD (reference sequence). The CDR3 covers 15 residues. Trimming took off 3 bases at V and 5 bases at J, with 16 bases between the two ends. The CDR3 bases are TGCGCCAGCAGTGATACACAGGGACTGGATGAGACCCAGTACTTC. Translation: CASSDTQGLDETQYF.

CDR3 bases: TGCGCCAGCAGGCTCCGGGCAAACACAGATACGCAGTATTTT. Translating it yields CASRLRANTDTQYF. The chain links TRBV4-3 to TRBJ2-3; no definite D call. CDR1 is LGHNA and CDR2 is YSLEER in the germline V gene. The V end was cut by 6 bases, the J end by 2 bases, with 12 bases between. This CDR3 has 14 residues.

The J gene is TRBJ1-1, the V gene TRBV27; D uncertain. The CDR3 extends over 13 amino acids. The V gene lost 2 bases and the J gene lost 1 base, with 5 bases spanning the gap. Germline CDR1 reads MNHEY; CDR2 reads SMNVEV (reference sequence). The CDR3 DNA is TGTGCCAGCAGTTTAGGAGAGAACACTGAAGCTTTCTTT. Translated: CASSLGENTEAFF.

The chain joins TRBV28 to TRBJ1-5; maybe TRBD1 (5 bases). The ends were cut back, 2 bases at V and 2 bases at J, with 10 bases in the middle. CDR1 is MDHEN, CDR2 SYDVKM, per germline. The CDR3 extends over 15 amino acids. The CDR3 DNA follows: TGTGCCAGCAGTTTAGGGGTAGGGGGCAATCAGCCCCAGCATTTT. Residues: CASSLGVGGNQPQHF.

The chain carries TRBV13 and TRBJ2-7; TRBD2 is a possible D gene (6 bases). Trimming shortened V by 5 bases and J by 1 base, and 6 bases separated the two germline ends. CDR1 and CDR2 from the germline V gene are PRHDT and FYEKMQ (reference sequence). CDR3 size: 12 residues. The CDR3 region has the DNA TGTGCCAGCAGCCGGGGGTCCTACGAGCAGTACTTC. Translated, it gives CASSRGSYEQYF.

The chain has TRBV5-1 and TRBJ2-7, with D possibly matching TRBD2 (6 bases). The V gene's germline CDR1 is SGHRS and CDR2 YFSETQ. V was shortened by 1 base and J by 4 bases, with 9 bases between the two germline ends. This CDR3 comprises 13 residues. The CDR3 loop reads CASSLWAGYEQYF. The CDR3 DNA reads as TGCGCCAGCAGCTTGTGGGCGGGGTACGAGCAGTACTTC.

The V and J genes are TRBV6-1 and TRBJ2-2; TRBD1 matches 7 bases. The ends lost 3 bases at V and 4 bases at J; junction bases unmatched: 5. The CDR3 covers 15 residues. The germline V gene has CDR1 MNHNS and CDR2 SASEGT. Written as DNA, the CDR3 is TGTGCCAGCAGTGAGCCGACAGGGTTCACCGGGGAGCTGTTTTTT. Protein sequence: CASSEPTGFTGELFF.

V gene TRBV4-1 combines with J gene TRBJ2-1; 11 nucleotides match TRBD2. The V segment lost 0 bases and the J segment 2 bases; nucleotides outside the gene matches: 9. CDR1 is MGHRA, CDR2 YSYEKL, per germline. The CDR3 is made up of 19 amino acids. The CDR3: CASSQDPGLAGPPYNEQFF. The CDR3 DNA follows: TGCGCCAGCAGCCAAGATCCCGGACTAGCGGGTCCCCCCTACAATGAGCAGTTCTTC.

This clone was seen a single time. The rearrangement links TRBV7-2 to TRBJ2-7, with TRBD1 matching over 9 bases. Germline trimming cut 5 bases from V and 3 bases from J; bases unmatched to any gene: 11. The CDR3 runs to 16 residues. Germline CDR1 and CDR2: SGHTA and FQGNSA. The CDR3 bases are TGTGCCAGCAGCCAAATCTCGGGACAGGGCAACTACGAGCAGTACTTC. Amino acid sequence: CASSQISGQGNYEQYF.

The chain combines TRBV7-2 with TRBJ2-5; D not certain. Germline V lookup: CDR1 SGHTA, CDR2 FQGNSA. V dropped 5 bases and J dropped 1 base, with 11 bases sitting between them. The CDR3 has 14 amino acids. This chain's CDR3 is CASSRPVGQETQYF. CDR3 DNA sequence: TGTGCCAGCAGCCGACCGGTAGGCCAAGAGACCCAGTACTTC.

V and J are TRBV6-6 and TRBJ1-5, with 7 bases matching TRBD1. The V and J ends lost 8 bases and 2 bases, in that order; junction bases with no gene match: 9. Per germline, CDR1 MNHNY and CDR2 SVGAGI (reference sequence). The CDR3 is 15 amino acids. In nucleotides, the CDR3 is TGTGCCAGCCGTTCTGACAGGGCGGGCAATCAGCCCCAGCATTTT. It yields the protein CASRSDRAGNQPQHF.

The CDR3 loop reads CASSPSGLGDNEQFF. DNA for the CDR3: TGTGCCAGCAGCCCTAGCGGGTTAGGGGACAATGAGCAGTTCTTC. The V and J genes are TRBV4-2 and TRBJ2-1; 8 bases are shared with TRBD2. J was trimmed by 5 bases and V by 4 bases; bases with no gene match: 7. The germline V gene encodes CDR1 LGHNA and CDR2 YNFKEQ. The CDR3 totals 15 residues.

This chain links TRBV11-2 with TRBJ2-7, with D hard to call. Per the germline V gene, CDR1 is SGHAT and CDR2 is FQNNGV. V was clipped by 1 base and J by 3 bases, with 13 bases between them. The CDR3 totals 15 residues. CDR3 bases: TGTGCCAGCAGCTTAGGCAGGTCCAGCTACTACGAGCAGTACTTC. This sequence encodes CASSLGRSSYYEQYF.

The V gene is TRBV7-9, the J gene TRBJ1-1; 7 bases map to TRBD1. Germline-derived CDR1 and CDR2 are SEHNR and FQNEAQ (reference sequence). V gave up 6 bases and J gave up 3 bases; unmatched junction bases: 7. This CDR3 spans 14 amino acids. CDR3 DNA: TGTGCCAGCAGTTTTACAGGGGCCGACACTGAAGCTTTCTTT. This gives the protein CASSFTGADTEAFF.

The genes are TRBV15 and TRBJ2-1; 8 bases line up with TRBD1. V lost 1 base, J lost 8 bases, and 1 base stayed unmatched. The CDR3 is made up of 13 amino acids. CDR1 is LNHNV and CDR2 is YYDKDF in the germline V gene (reference sequence). CDR3: CATSRVTGDEQFF. The CDR3 DNA follows: TGTGCCACCAGCAGAGTGACAGGGGATGAGCAGTTCTTC.

The V gene is TRBV4-3, the J gene TRBJ1-1, with 10 nucleotides matching TRBD1. The germline V gene has CDR1 LGHNA and CDR2 YSLEER. The CDR3 sequence is 15 residues long. J lost 7 bases, V lost 3 bases, and 8 bases had no gene match. DNA for the CDR3: TGCGCCAGCAGCCAGGACTCCGGACAGGGGGGTGAAGCTTTCTTT. Translating gives CASSQDSGQGGEAFF.

V gene TRBV4-1 combines with J gene TRBJ1-2; 12 nucleotides agree with TRBD1. V was clipped by 0 bases and J by 7 bases; unmatched bases: 6. Per germline, CDR1 MGHRA and CDR2 YSYEKL. The CDR3 has 16 residues. The chain's CDR3 is CASSQDGGQGASGYTF. The DNA of the CDR3 is TGCGCCAGCAGCCAAGATGGGGGACAGGGGGCATCTGGCTACACCTTC.

The V and J genes are TRBV10-3 and TRBJ1-6; 10 nucleotides match TRBD1. The germline CDR1 and CDR2 sequences are ENHRY and SYGVKD. The CDR3 runs 15 residues. V was clipped by 10 bases and J by 8 bases; unmatched bases: 11. The CDR3 here is CATGEAGQGYSPLHF. The CDR3, as DNA: TGTGCCACGGGAGAGGCGGGACAGGGGTATTCACCCCTCCACTTT.

This clone was recorded only once. In DNA form, the CDR3 reads TGCAGCGTCCGGGACAGAAGCTCCTACGAGCAGTACTTC. This codes for CSVRDRSSYEQYF. V is TRBV29-1 and J is TRBJ2-7, with 7 bases aligning to TRBD1. The CDR3 consists of 13 residues. J was trimmed by 0 bases and V by 6 bases; bases with no gene match: 5. The germline V gene has CDR1 SQVTM and CDR2 ANQGSEA.

V is TRBV30 and J is TRBJ2-3, with 9 bases aligning to TRBD2. The CDR3 length is 15 residues. V was pared by 6 bases and J by 6 bases, with 13 bases of the junction left unmatched. The germline V gene has CDR1 GTSNPN and CDR2 SVGIG (reference sequence). CDR3: CACASTGTSPDTQYF. The CDR3, as DNA: TGTGCCTGCGCCAGCACCGGGACTAGCCCGGATACGCAGTATTTT.

The chain employs TRBV15 and TRBJ2-1, with unresolved D. Germline V gives CDR1 LNHNV, CDR2 YYDKDF (reference sequence). Trimming removed 1 base from V and 3 bases from J, with 10 bases in between. This CDR3 region has 15 residues. CDR3 sequence reads: CATSRGGGDYNEQFF. CDR3 DNA sequence: TGTGCCACCAGCAGAGGTGGTGGGGACTACAATGAGCAGTTCTTC. Variable domain in full (rest from reference TRBV15 and TRBJ2-1): DAMVIQNPRYQVTQFGKPVTLSCSQTLNHNVMYWYQQKSSQAPKLLFHYYDKDFNNEADTPDNFQSRRPNTSFCFLDIRSPGLGDTAMYLCATSRGGGDYNEQFFGPGTRLTVL.

The genes are TRBV9 and TRBJ2-3; 9 nucleotides match TRBD2. Trimming took 1 base from V and 6 from J; bases not matched to a gene: 3. CDR3 length: 14 residues. The V gene's germline CDR1 is SGDLS and CDR2 YYNGEE. The CDR3 DNA reads as TGTGCCAGCAGCGTAAGCGGGGGGCCGGATACGCAGTATTTT. Translated, it gives CASSVSGGPDTQYF.

V usage is TRBV29-1 and J usage is TRBJ2-3; 9 positions agree with TRBD2. The CDR3 runs to 15 residues. With V trimmed by 4 bases and J by 4 bases, 9 bases remained unmatched. CDR1 and CDR2 (germline): SQVTM, ANQGSEA. The CDR3 nucleotides read TGCAGCGTTGTGGAAGCGGGAGGATGGGCAGATACGCAGTATTTT. Translated: CSVVEAGGWADTQYF.

The chain is built from TRBV19 and TRBJ2-2; D remains ambiguous. V was pared by 2 bases and J by 6 bases, with 7 bases between. The length of the CDR3 is 13 residues. The germline CDR1 and CDR2 sequences are LNHDA and SQIVND (reference sequence). The CDR3 protein is CASSISRPGELFF. CDR3 bases: TGTGCCAGTAGTATATCAAGGCCCGGGGAGCTGTTTTTT.

V usage is TRBV19 and J usage is TRBJ2-2, with D hard to call. The CDR3 sequence is 13 residues long. V lost 3 bases and J 4 bases, leaving 6 bases between the germline ends. Germline lookup yields CDR1 LNHDA and CDR2 SQIVND (reference sequence). For the CDR3, the DNA is TGTGCCAGTAGTATCCCAGGCACCGGGGAGCTGTTTTTT. Its protein is CASSIPGTGELFF. Full variable domain (remainder filled in from reference TRBV19 and TRBJ2-2): DGGITQSPKYLFRKEGQNVTLSCEQNLNHDAMYWYRQDPGQGLRLIYYSQIVNDFQKGDIAEGYSVSREKKESFPLTVTSAQKNPTAFYLCASSIPGTGELFFGEGSRLTVL.

The V gene is TRBV11-2, the J gene TRBJ2-3; 7 positions match TRBD1. This CDR3 is 19 amino acids long. Germline V gene sequence: CDR1 SGHAT, CDR2 FQNNGV. The trim removed 4 bases at V and 1 base at J, leaving 17 bases unmatched. This chain's CDR3 is CASSWPPPTGTDRTDTQYF. DNA of the CDR3: TGTGCCAGCAGCTGGCCCCCTCCTACCGGGACAGACCGCACAGATACGCAGTATTTT.

The chain combines TRBV27 with TRBJ2-1; 14 bases are a match to TRBD2. V shed 5 bases, J shed 2 bases, and the junction held 11 bases outside the gene matches. The CDR3 runs 19 residues. CDR1 is MNHEY, CDR2 SMNVEV, per germline (reference sequence). The CDR3 sequence: CASSPVGTSGSPAYNEQFF. The CDR3, as DNA: TGTGCCAGCAGTCCGGTCGGGACTAGCGGGAGCCCAGCCTACAATGAGCAGTTCTTC.